Described below is a single TCR beta chain sequence and its context. It lacks a known antigen. No base-level quality is on record; no much larger clone is a single base apart. Preparation of the library involved RACE. Sequencing relied on a NextSeq 500. During library preparation, unique molecular identifiers were attached to individual cDNA molecules so that TCRs could be counted quantitatively and reproducibly. Both TCR alpha and TCR beta chains were sequenced from each blood RNA sample. The original methods were these. A median of roughly 98,000 TCRs per sample was observed, with a range of roughly 20,000 to 700,000. V, J and CDR3 annotation of the TCR reads was carried out using the Decombinator software suite. For PS versus PT1 abundance plots, all samples were subsampled to the same number of TCRs (28,000). Expanded TCRs were defined as absent before sensitization and observed at least eight times at the 2-week time point. The public reads were reprocessed in TCRdb via fastp at Q25 and MiXCR, keeping in-frame beta chains. One record per CDR3 amino acid sequence lists the most common genes and DNA. TCRdb, not the authors, supplied the V and J calls. The sample data list roughly 200,000 distinct CDR3 sequences, and approximately 26% of these were observed just once. The top ten hold 2.5% of the sample.

The record originates from a study of human T cells and chemical hapten exposure (dated by TCRdb to the early 2020s). With regard to the full study: For sensitization, 2% DPC in acetone was applied to a 2 cm by 2 cm area of upper inner arm skin. Throughout the study period of around 24 weeks, patients also received therapeutic DPC doses to the scalp every week. Patch testing on the upper back used Finn chambers containing 0.01% DPC, with scoring done after 6 days according to International Contact Dermatitis Research Group standards. Most of the patients in the cohort were female, and the cohort covered alopecia areata with under or over 50% scalp involvement, alopecia totalis and alopecia universalis. Libraries were pooled for sequencing, and variation in per-sample TCR yields was attributed mainly to small differences in library volumes within the pool. In alopecia patients, the study followed how the peripheral blood TCR repertoire changed in vivo over primary and secondary sensitization to diphenylcyclopropenone (DPC), a hapten. Blood samples were taken from patients before sensitization (week 0) and then at 2, 6 and about 24 weeks after DPC sensitization. Blood for TCR sequencing was provided by twenty-nine alopecia patients at one to four time points (pre-sensitization, 2, 6 and 24 weeks).

The study at large found these results: The number of TCRs above 1 in 1000 frequency did not change with DPC sensitization; there was no evidence of global repertoire structure alterations. Significantly more large CDR3 similarity clusters were formed by expanded TCRs than by pre-sensitization or healthy control sets, consistent with antigen-driven responses. All patients had alopecia, a presumed autoimmune disease, so their immune response might differ from that of healthy individuals. Patch test score was positively correlated with the number of PT1 expanded TCRs, with significance at thresholds 8, 16 and 32 but not at 4. Repeated subsampling changed both the strength of the expansion versus patch-test correlation and the threshold at which that correlation became significant.

Per the publication, the time point label means: patch test 3, about 24 weeks after DPC sensitization. The sample's treatment or condition, from its label and the paper: therapeutic diphenylcyclopropenone sensitization with weekly scalp DPC. At each patch-test visit, blood was drawn before the patch test was applied. To be eligible, patients had to be aged 18 to 70, diagnosed with alopecia and judged suitable for DPC therapy, while pregnant patients were excluded. Unfractionated whole blood was collected in Tempus Blood RNA tubes, and total RNA was extracted from that blood. Reading the germline V gene gives CDR1 SGHVS and CDR2 FQNEAQ. Between the V and J ends, shortened by 4 bases and 3 bases respectively, the junction contains 12 bases. The CDR3 measures 14 amino acids from cysteine to phenylalanine. Only CDR3 DNA is held: 42 bases, read in frame from base 1.

The TCR sequence derives from a middle-aged woman with alopecia areata. Some clones in this sample may be carry-over from other donors' samples. The V and J genes are TRBV7-8 and TRBJ1-2; TRBD1 is a possible D gene, resting on 5 matching bases. Sequencing was performed on whole blood, taken in connection with sensitization to the hapten diphenylcyclopropenone (DPC). The CDR3 region reads CASSSTRGDYGYTF. In nucleotide form, the sequence is TGTGCCAGCAGCTCAACGAGGGGCGACTATGGCTACACCTTC.